What follows are 2 T cell receptor beta chains derived from one specimen sequenced in a study of blood T cell repertoires in COVID-19. The method was immunoSEQ multiplex PCR; TCRdb's version includes in-frame clones alone and lacks a portion of them. The sample contains 20,000 to 30,000 clones, approximately 78% of which appear only once. The sequenced sample consisted of peripheral blood. These TCRs come from an older woman with COVID-19, enrolled during active disease.

This chain uses TRBV29-1 with TRBJ1-2, with D possibly TRBD1 on 5 matching bases. V was pared by 2 bases and J by 4 bases, with 14 bases between. The CDR3 covers 14 residues. Germline V gene lookup returns CDR1 SQVTM and CDR2 ANQGSEA. CDR3 sequence: CSVESQGVSYGYTF. The CDR3 nucleotides are TGCAGCGTTGAATCCCAGGGCGTTTCCTATGGCTACACCTTC. Full variable domain (outside the CDR3, taken from reference TRBV29-1 and TRBJ1-2): SAVISQKPSRDICQRGTSLTIQCQVDSQVTMMFWYRQQPGQSLTLIATANQGSEATYESGFVIDKFPISRPNLTFSTLTVSNMSPEDSSIYLCSVESQGVSYGYTFGSGTRLTVV.

This chain connects TRBV10-2 to TRBJ2-5, with TRBD2 matching over 8 bases. This CDR3 has 17 amino acids. The germline V gene encodes CDR1 WSHSY and CDR2 SAAADI. The junction had 17 bases not matched to a gene; V was cut back by 7 bases and J by 4 bases. The CDR3 DNA sequence: TGCGCCAGCATAGGGGCAGCGGGGGTCCGTGTCGGAGAGACCCAGTACTTC. It codes for CASIGAAGVRVGETQYF.